This T cell receptor (beta chain) emerged from a study of graft-versus-host responses after intestinal transplantation. Study details: Transplants were multivisceral, liver-intestinal, or isolated intestinal. Recipients were all induced with anti-thymocyte globulin, then given tacrolimus and steroids for around three years. General study findings and limits: The marrow of recipients harbored GvH clones, and ileum or blood showed some of them first. Clonal ratios of graft-versus-host to host-versus-graft in allografts were high for patients exhibiting graft-donor T cell macrochimerism.

Some clones are missing from TCRdb's copy, which holds only in-frame ones; the method was immunoSEQ multiplex PCR. The sample contains around 110,000 clones, approximately 92% of which appear only once. This clone was counted a single time. As yet, its antigen is unknown. CDR1 MGHRA and CDR2 YSYEKL come from the germline V gene. V dropped 3 bases and J dropped 1 base, with 10 bases sitting between them. The CDR3 is made up of 14 amino acids. The clonotype originates from a human donor who was the organ donor for an intestinal transplant. This sequence joins TRBV4-1 and TRBJ2-7; TRBD1 is a possible D gene (5 bases). The source material was unstimulated CD4+ T cells sorted from spleen or lymph node cells, sampled before transplant. CDR3 in amino acids: CASSHTQVSYEQYF. Written as DNA, the CDR3 is TGCGCCAGCAGCCATACACAGGTTTCCTACGAGCAGTACTTC.